This T cell receptor beta chain originates from a study of T cell responses to AZD1222 COVID-19 vaccine. Comments on this clone: Its antigen is undetermined.

Notes on the study in general: Among AZD1222 vaccinees, only six were seropositive at baseline. Nearly half of unique spike-specific TCRs reportedly avoided B.1.351 and B.1.1.7 mutated regions. Most donors were white British and more were female, and clonal diversity was possibly underestimated.

Here immunoSEQ multiplex PCR was the method, and the copy in TCRdb shows in-frame clones only, minus some. Here the sample spans around 110,000 clones, more than 85% being singletons. This CDR3 contains 13 residues. Trimming pared 5 bases from V and 5 bases from J, leaving 12 bases between. In germline, CDR1 is SEHNR, CDR2 FQNEAQ (reference sequence). The genes are TRBV7-9 and TRBJ1-1; D call uncertain. The sequence came from an adult in good health. This specimen was peripheral blood, taken on day 0 of AZD1222 vaccination. This chain's CDR3 is CASSPREWTEAFF. DNA of the CDR3: TGTGCCAGCAGCCCCCGGGAATGGACTGAAGCTTTCTTT.